These 5 T cell receptor beta chains were all obtained from the same sample, sequenced in a study of blood T cell repertoires in COVID-19. The data were produced by immunoSEQ multiplex PCR, yet TCRdb's version contains in-frame clones alone and is incomplete. In the table there are roughly 260,000 clones, about 87% of which are singletons. Sequencing was performed on peripheral blood. The receptors here all came from a man aged 60-69 years who had recovered from COVID-19.

The chain links TRBV4-1 to TRBJ1-6; 7 bases line up with TRBD1. Trimming at V came to 3 bases and at J to 4 bases, leaving 6 bases not matched to a gene. The CDR3 runs 16 residues. Germline V lookup: CDR1 MGHRA, CDR2 YSYEKL. CDR3 DNA: TGCGCCAGCAGCCAGAGGGACAGTAGGTATAATTCACCCCTCCACTTT. It encodes CASSQRDSRYNSPLHF.

The DNA of the CDR3 is TGTGCCAGCAGCTTAAAAGAGTACACTGAAGCTTTCTTT. Translating gives CASSLKEYTEAFF. The chain combines TRBV13 with TRBJ1-1; no definite D call. Trimming took off 2 bases at V and 3 bases at J, with 7 bases between the two ends. The CDR3 sequence is 13 residues long. Germline V gene sequence: CDR1 PRHDT, CDR2 FYEKMQ (reference sequence). Full variable domain (outside the CDR3, taken from reference TRBV13 and TRBJ1-1): AAGVIQSPRHLIKEKRETATLKCYPIPRHDTVYWYQQGPGQDPQFLISFYEKMQSDKGSIPDRFSAQQFSDYHSELNMSSLELGDSALYFCASSLKEYTEAFFGQGTRLTVV.

This clone was seen just once. This rearrangement joins TRBV5-1 to TRBJ1-1; unclear D gene. V was clipped by 0 bases and J by 5 bases, with 11 bases between them. Looked up from germline, CDR1 is SGHRS and CDR2 is YFSETQ. The CDR3 is 14 amino acids. The CDR3 sequence: CASSLESGMTEAFF. The CDR3 bases are TGCGCCAGCAGCTTGGAGAGCGGGATGACTGAAGCTTTCTTT.

The V and J genes are TRBV18 and TRBJ2-3; D is perhaps TRBD2 (6 bases). The CDR3 loop spans 15 amino acids. The germline V gene encodes CDR1 KGHSH and CDR2 LQKENI. V was cut by 4 bases and J by 2 bases, with 13 bases left in between. CDR3: CASSRGVSITDTQYF. The CDR3 nucleotides read TGTGCCAGCTCACGGGGGGTATCCATCACAGATACGCAGTATTTT.

This clone was recorded a few times. The CDR3 nucleotides are TGTGCCAGCGTAGCGGGGCCGCTCACAGATACGCAGTATTTT. Residues: CASVAGPLTDTQYF. This chain connects TRBV2 to TRBJ2-3, with 8 bases aligning to TRBD2. V dropped 8 bases and J dropped 2; count of bases not matched to a gene: 6. Looked up from germline, CDR1 is SNHLY and CDR2 is FYNNEI. The CDR3 runs 14 residues.